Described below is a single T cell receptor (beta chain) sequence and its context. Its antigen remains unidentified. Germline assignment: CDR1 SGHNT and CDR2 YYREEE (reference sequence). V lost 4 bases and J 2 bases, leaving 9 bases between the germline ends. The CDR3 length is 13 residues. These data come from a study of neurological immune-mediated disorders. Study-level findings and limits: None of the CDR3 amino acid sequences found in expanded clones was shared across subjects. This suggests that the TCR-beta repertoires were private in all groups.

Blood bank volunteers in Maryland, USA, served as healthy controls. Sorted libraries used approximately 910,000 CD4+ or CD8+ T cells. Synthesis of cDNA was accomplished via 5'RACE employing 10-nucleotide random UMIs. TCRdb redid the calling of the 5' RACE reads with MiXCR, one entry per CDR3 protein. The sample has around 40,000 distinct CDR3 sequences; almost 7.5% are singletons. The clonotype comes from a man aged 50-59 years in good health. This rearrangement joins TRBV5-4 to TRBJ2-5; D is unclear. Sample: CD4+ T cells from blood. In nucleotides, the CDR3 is TGTGCCAGCAGCCTAGTACCGCAAGAGACCCAGTACTTC. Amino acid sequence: CASSLVPQETQYF. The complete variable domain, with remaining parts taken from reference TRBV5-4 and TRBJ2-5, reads ETGVTQSPTHLIKTRGQQVTLRCSSQSGHNTVSWYQQALGQGPQFIFQYYREEENGRGNFPPRFSGLQFPNYSSELNVNALELDDSALYLCASSLVPQETQYFGPGTRLLVL.